This T cell receptor (beta chain) was profiled in a study of T-cell reconstitution after alpha-beta-depleted transplantation in children. Overall study findings and caveats: Approximately two months post-transplant, alpha-beta T cells reportedly originated from several hundred expanded graft clones. Surviving recipient T cells and thymic progenitors accounted for the high day-60 TCRbeta diversity observed in some patients. Most T-cell counts and diversity one year after the transplant came from T cells that were newly produced.

This clonotype was seen ten or more times. Its antigen is as yet unknown. During its preparation, the TCRbeta library received unique molecular identifiers. TCRdb used MiXCR to reprocess the PCR reads, holding one entry per CDR3 protein. Of fewer than 700,000 distinct CDR3 sequences detected, approximately 12% appear once; the ten largest clones hold about 2%. The CDR3 runs to 13 residues. The germline gives CDR1 SQVTM, CDR2 ANQGSEA. With 3 bases removed from V and 4 bases from J, the gap between germline ends came to 12 bases. Sequencing used PBMCs, mostly from graft donor cells, obtained 360 days after TCRalphabeta/CD19-depleted stem cell transplant. This TCR derives from a male patient under 18 who had a stem cell transplant for acute myeloid leukemia, so the T cells may come from the graft donor. V is TRBV29-1 and J is TRBJ1-2; possible D gene TRBD1, 6 bases. CDR3 nucleotide sequence: TGCAGCGTTGATGTGGTACAGGGCTATGGCTACACCTTC. This gives the protein CSVDVVQGYGYTF.